These T cell receptor beta chains were read from a single sample in a study of cytomegalovirus exposure and HLA in healthy donors. Here immunoSEQ multiplex PCR was the method, and the copy in TCRdb shows in-frame clones only, minus some. The data hold around 130,000 clones, with about 86% observed a single time. Material: PBMCs. The origin of the receptors is a man younger than 35 in good health and CMV-seronegative. The CDR3 runs from the conserved cysteine through the conserved F or W. A D gene is named only where the DNA matches it firmly. Not all rows give a size; the values are once, few, many and, for expanded clones, a class.

V	D	J	size	CDR3	DNA
TRBV13	TRBD1	TRBJ1-4	-	CASSPRQGGKLFF	TGTGCCAGCAGCCCCAGACAGGGTGGAAAACTGTTTTTT
TRBV9	-	TRBJ1-1	-	CASVPPGVGWTEAFF	TGTGCCAGCGTCCCTCCCGGGGTAGGATGGACTGAAGCTTTCTTT
TRBV29-1	TRBD1	TRBJ2-1	-	CSVHPRGTGDYNEQFF	TGCAGCGTGCACCCACGTGGGACAGGGGATTACAATGAGCAGTTCTTC
TRBV5-1	-	TRBJ2-5	-	CASSPPGRGKETQYF	TGCGCCAGCAGCCCCCCCGGCCGGGGAAAAGAGACCCAGTACTTC
TRBV28	TRBD1	TRBJ1-2	few	CASSLNPGGYGYTF	TGTGCCAGCAGTTTGAACCCAGGGGGGTATGGCTACACCTTC
TRBV30	TRBD1	TRBJ1-1	-	CAWRDRDTEAFF	TGTGCCTGGAGGGACAGGGACACTGAAGCTTTCTTT
TRBV9	TRBD1	TRBJ1-3	-	CASSEGQGKGNTIYF	TGTGCCAGCAGCGAAGGACAGGGGAAAGGAAACACCATATATTTT
TRBV5-8	-	TRBJ1-1	-	CASSRAVSGVGVTEAFF	TGTGCCAGCAGCCGCGCTGTGAGCGGGGTAGGTGTCACTGAAGCTTTCTTT
TRBV30	-	TRBJ1-1	-	CAWNQGQNTEAFF	TGTGCCTGGAACCAGGGCCAGAACACTGAAGCTTTCTTT
TRBV7-2	-	TRBJ2-5	-	CASSTMRISGSQETQYF	TGTGCCAGCAGCACCATGAGGATCAGCGGATCCCAAGAGACCCAGTACTTC
TRBV10-3	-	TRBJ1-1	-	CAIKGPPTGMNTEAFF	TGTGCCATCAAGGGGCCCCCCACAGGGATGAACACTGAAGCTTTCTTT
TRBV28	-	TRBJ1-5	-	CASSLSYSNQPQHF	TGTGCCAGCAGTTTATCCTATAGCAATCAGCCCCAGCATTTT
TRBV30	-	TRBJ1-1	-	CAWTGGVAAFF	TGTGCCTGGACTGGCGGGGTGGCAGCTTTCTTT
TRBV27	TRBD1	TRBJ2-7	-	CASSQTGANYEQYF	TGTGCCAGCAGTCAAACAGGGGCGAACTACGAGCAGTACTTC
TRBV5-3	-	TRBJ1-1	few	CARSSKAFF	TGTGCCAGAAGCTCCAAAGCTTTCTTT
TRBV6-1	TRBD1	TRBJ1-2	-	CASSADRVYGYTF	TGTGCCAGCAGTGCCGACAGGGTGTATGGCTACACCTTC
TRBV7-3	-	TRBJ2-7	-	CASSLLADYEQYF	TGTGCCAGCAGCTTATTGGCGGACTACGAGCAGTACTTC
TRBV6-5	TRBD2	TRBJ2-7	-	CASSYQRGRVQYF	TGTGCCAGCAGTTATCAGCGGGGGCGGGTGCAGTACTTC
TRBV28	-	TRBJ2-7	-	CASSFSVREQYF	TGTGCCAGCAGTTTTTCCGTGAGGGAGCAGTACTTC
TRBV27	-	TRBJ1-5	-	CASSPRGASQPQHF	TGTGCCAGCAGCCCTCGGGGGGCATCTCAGCCCCAGCATTTT
TRBV9	-	TRBJ2-7	-	CASSVAAGAYEQYF	TGTGCCAGCAGCGTAGCGGCAGGGGCCTACGAGCAGTACTTC
TRBV15	TRBD2	TRBJ2-5	-	CATSRDMRGGQETQYF	TGTGCCACCAGCAGAGATATGCGGGGGGGACAAGAGACCCAGTACTTC
TRBV2	-	TRBJ1-2	-	CASSEAWGLGYTF	TGTGCCAGCAGTGAAGCCTGGGGCCTCGGCTACACCTTC
TRBV6-4	TRBD1	TRBJ2-1	-	CASSAQGQGNPNEQFF	TGTGCCAGCAGTGCGCAAGGACAGGGGAACCCCAATGAGCAGTTCTTC
TRBV9	-	TRBJ2-7	-	CASSVDRPGEQYF	TGTGCCAGCAGCGTAGACCGACCGGGGGAGCAGTACTTC
TRBV10-1	TRBD2	TRBJ2-1	-	CATNSGGEQFF	TGCGCCACAAATAGCGGGGGTGAGCAGTTCTTC
TRBV15	-	TRBJ1-5	-	CATSRGTDSSNQPQHF	TGTGCCACCAGCAGAGGGACGGACAGTAGCAATCAGCCCCAGCATTTT
TRBV27	-	TRBJ1-5	-	CASSSGLLYQPQHF	TGTGCCAGCAGTTCCGGACTGCTATATCAGCCCCAGCATTTT
TRBV28	TRBD1	TRBJ2-1	-	CASSFGGQNSDEQFF	TGTGCCAGCAGTTTTGGGGGACAGAATTCTGATGAGCAGTTCTTC
TRBV11-2	-	TRBJ2-7	-	CASSLQQAGNSYEQYF	TGTGCCAGCAGCTTGCAACAGGCCGGTAACTCCTACGAGCAGTACTTC
TRBV4-1	TRBD1	TRBJ1-1	once	CASSQDGGTGEAFF	TGCGCCAGCAGCCAAGACGGGGGGACAGGGGAAGCTTTCTTT
TRBV5-1	TRBD2	TRBJ2-3	-	CASSLGLAGEADTQYF	TGCGCCAGCAGCTTGGGCCTAGCGGGGGAGGCAGATACGCAGTATTTT
TRBV6-1	TRBD1	TRBJ2-4	once	CASSVQGAQDIQYF	TGTGCCAGCAGTGTCCAGGGGGCTCAGGACATTCAGTACTTC
TRBV28	TRBD2	TRBJ2-7	-	CASRQTSGGHEQYF	TGTGCCAGCCGGCAGACTAGCGGGGGCCACGAGCAGTACTTC
TRBV4-3	-	TRBJ1-3	few	CASSQVTPSSGNTIYF	TGCGCCAGCAGCCAGGTAACACCAAGCTCTGGAAACACCATATATTTT
TRBV7-2	-	TRBJ1-4	-	CASSPSRTALREKLFF	TGTGCCAGCAGCCCCTCAAGGACAGCCTTAAGGGAAAAACTGTTTTTT
TRBV28	TRBD1	TRBJ2-4	-	CASSGPGQGDIQYF	TGTGCCAGCAGTGGGCCGGGACAGGGGGACATTCAGTACTTC
TRBV7-6	TRBD1	TRBJ1-5	once	CASSRTGENQPQHF	TGTGCCAGCAGCCGGACAGGGGAGAATCAGCCCCAGCATTTT
TRBV7-2	-	TRBJ1-5	-	CASSRLAGSQPQHF	TGTGCCAGCAGCCGACTAGCAGGGTCACAGCCCCAGCATTTT
TRBV4-3	-	TRBJ1-6	-	CASSQEAPNFAGISPLHF	TGCGCCAGCAGCCAAGAGGCCCCAAATTTCGCAGGGATTTCACCCCTCCACTTT
TRBV7-3	-	TRBJ1-1	once	CASSLNRDTEAFF	TGTGCCAGCAGCTTGAACAGGGACACTGAAGCTTTCTTT
TRBV7-9	TRBD2	TRBJ2-7	-	CASSPTGGDYEQYF	TGTGCCAGCAGCCCCACCGGGGGGGACTACGAGCAGTACTTC
TRBV6-1	-	TRBJ2-7	-	CASSVYLNSYEQYF	TGTGCCAGCAGTGTTTATTTAAACTCCTACGAGCAGTACTTC
TRBV9	-	TRBJ1-6	-	CASSVSREAYNSPLHF	TGTGCCAGCAGCGTATCCAGGGAAGCCTATAATTCACCCCTCCACTTT
TRBV4-3	-	TRBJ1-2	-	CASSQDSFNYGYTF	TGCGCCAGCAGCCAAGATTCGTTTAACTATGGCTACACCTTC
TRBV28	-	TRBJ1-3	-	CASSLLGRSGNTIYF	TGTGCCAGCAGTTTACTAGGGAGGAGTGGAAACACCATATATTTT
TRBV11-2	TRBD2	TRBJ2-7	-	CASSPYIAGPREQYF	TGTGCCAGCAGCCCTTATATAGCGGGGCCGCGCGAGCAGTACTTC
TRBV6-4	-	TRBJ1-1	-	CASSDRGGTEAFF	TGTGCCAGCAGTGACAGGGGCGGAACTGAAGCTTTCTTT
TRBV7-2	-	TRBJ1-5	once	CASRLGQDRNQPQHF	TGTGCCAGCAGGTTGGGGCAGGACCGCAATCAGCCCCAGCATTTT
TRBV27	TRBD1	TRBJ1-2	few	CASSLGQGLYGYTF	TGTGCCAGCAGTCTCGGACAGGGACTCTATGGCTACACCTTC
TRBV11-2	TRBD1	TRBJ2-2	-	CASSWTGNTGELFF	TGTGCCAGCAGCTGGACAGGGAACACCGGGGAGCTGTTTTTT
TRBV19	TRBD1	TRBJ1-2	-	CASSLDRAYGYTF	TGTGCCAGTAGTCTTGACAGGGCCTATGGCTACACCTTC
TRBV18	TRBD1	TRBJ1-1	few	CASSHTGTVNTEAFF	TGTGCCAGCTCACACACCGGGACAGTAAACACTGAAGCTTTCTTT
TRBV4-3	-	TRBJ1-2	few	CASSSLGVGNYGYTF	TGCGCCAGCAGCTCATTAGGGGTAGGGAACTATGGCTACACCTTC